The 31 T cell receptor beta chains presented below share a single source sample, sequenced in a study of naive and memory T cell subsets. An equimolar mix of two oligonucleotides served as the beta constant-region primer for TRBC1 and TRBC2. TCRdb redid the calling of the UMI-ligation and nested PCR reads with MiXCR, one entry per CDR3 protein. This table has tens of thousands of distinct CDR3 sequences, 7% appearing once. The sample was central memory CD4+ T cells from blood. Source of these receptors: a human donor in good health.

This clonotype was recorded at least ten times. The V call is TRBV20-1, the J call TRBJ2-1; tentative D call: TRBD2 (6 bases). The ends were cut back, 3 bases at V and 6 bases at J, with 15 bases in the middle. The CDR3 length is 14 residues. Germline V gene data show CDR1 as DFQATT and CDR2 as SNEGSKA (reference sequence). This CDR3 reads CSASPSMGGNEQFF. DNA of the CDR3: TGCAGTGCTAGCCCCTCAATGGGGGGCAATGAGCAGTTCTTC.

This clonotype was recorded a few times. The rearrangement uses TRBV14 and TRBJ1-2, with 7 bases lining up with TRBD1. The CDR3 length is 16 residues. The V gene's germline CDR1 is SGHDN and CDR2 FVKESK. J was trimmed by 4 bases and V by 2 bases; bases with no gene match: 10. In DNA, the CDR3 is TGTGCCAGCAGCCAACTAGGACAGGACGGAGCCTATGGCTACACCTTC. This codes for CASSQLGQDGAYGYTF.

The table lists this clonotype with a few counts. The V and J genes are TRBV18 and TRBJ2-7, with 7 bases fitting TRBD1. V gave up 3 bases and J gave up 2 bases; unmatched junction bases: 4. The CDR3 length is 14 residues. Germline-derived CDR1 and CDR2 are KGHSH and LQKENI. The CDR3 nucleotides are TGTGCCAGCTCACCCCAGGGGGTACCCTACGAGCAGTACTTC. Amino acids: CASSPQGVPYEQYF. The complete variable domain, with remaining parts taken from reference TRBV18 and TRBJ2-7, reads NAGVMQNPRHLVRRRGQEARLRCSPMKGHSHVYWYRQLPEEGLKFMVYLQKENIIDESGMPKERFSAEFPKEGPSILRIQQVVRGDSAAYFCASSPQGVPYEQYFGPGTRLTVT.

V usage is TRBV15 and J usage is TRBJ1-3; D is possibly TRBD1 (6 bases). This CDR3 has 15 amino acids. V lost 5 bases and J lost 2, with 13 bases in between. Germline values: CDR1 LNHNV, CDR2 YYDKDF (reference sequence). Written as DNA, the CDR3 is TGTGCCACCAGCCGCACAGGGAGCACTGGAAACACCATATATTTT. It yields the protein CATSRTGSTGNTIYF.

This clonotype was seen ten or more times. The chain is built from TRBV6-6 and TRBJ1-6, with 8 bases lining up with TRBD1. The CDR3 has 13 residues. Germline lookup yields CDR1 MNHNY and CDR2 SVGAGI (reference sequence). The V segment lost 8 bases and the J segment 7 bases; nucleotides outside the gene matches: 4. CDR3 bases: TGTGCCAGCCGGGGACAGGCAAATTCACCCCTCCACTTT. This translates into CASRGQANSPLHF.

The CDR3 coding sequence is TGTGCCAGCAGCCAAGAAGGAGTCCGGGGGTTGGGCGAGCAGTACTTC. This codes for CASSQEGVRGLGEQYF. The genes are TRBV14 and TRBJ2-7; D is perhaps TRBD2 (6 bases). Germline assignment: CDR1 SGHDN and CDR2 FVKESK. The CDR3 is made up of 16 amino acids. Trimming pared 0 bases from V and 6 bases from J, leaving 18 bases between.

This clonotype was seen repeatedly, ten times or more. The V and J genes are TRBV12-3 or TRBV12-4 and TRBJ2-4; D is ambiguous. The CDR3 loop spans 15 amino acids. Trimming took 6 bases from V and 0 from J, leaving 12 bases between them. This CDR3 is CASSRQEIAKNIQYF. The CDR3 DNA reads as TGTGCCAGCAGCCGACAAGAAATAGCCAAAAACATTCAGTACTTC.

With regard to this clonotype: Possible read error: a much larger clone is one base away. The rearrangement joins TRBV12-3 or TRBV12-4 to TRBJ1-1; a weak D match, TRBD1 (6 bases). This CDR3 region has 15 residues. Deletions cut 7 bases from V and 4 bases from J, with 19 bases between. The CDR3 region has the DNA TGTGCCAGCACCCACGTTAACGGGGGCCCCACTGAAGCTTTCTTT. It translates to CASTHVNGGPTEAFF.

The V call is TRBV5-6, the J call TRBJ2-5, with D maybe TRBD1 (5 bases). The V gene's germline CDR1 is SGHDT and CDR2 YYEEEE. V shed 4 bases and J shed 2 bases, with 9 bases lying between them. The CDR3 is 13 amino acids. The chain's CDR3 is CASSPTGQETQYF. The CDR3 DNA reads TGTGCCAGCAGCCCTACAGGACAAGAGACCCAGTACTTC.

On this clonotype itself: Given a much more abundant clone one base away, this may be a read error. This rearrangement joins TRBV11-2 to TRBJ1-4; D is undetermined. The CDR3 extends over 15 amino acids. Germline V gene data show CDR1 as SGHAT and CDR2 as FQNNGV. CDR3 sequence: CASSLDPRTNGKLFF. Here the CDR3 DNA reads TGTGCCAGCAGCTTAGATCCCAGGACTAATGGAAAACTGTTTTTT.

This clonotype has just a few counts. The gene calls are TRBV3-1 and TRBJ2-5, with D possibly matching TRBD1 (5 bases). Trimming took 0 bases from V and 4 from J, leaving 12 bases between them. Germline V gene lookup returns CDR1 LGHDT and CDR2 YNNKEL (reference sequence). The CDR3 length is 15 residues. As DNA, the CDR3 is TGTGCCAGCAGCCAAGAGTTGCAGGGCGGAGAGACCCAGTACTTC. This codes for CASSQELQGGETQYF.

This clonotype occurred many times. The chain uses TRBV7-2 and TRBJ2-7; D not certain. The V end lost 6 bases, the J end lost 0 bases, and 12 bases lay between the germline ends. The CDR3 length is 14 residues. Germline CDR1 SGHTA, CDR2 FQGNSA. The DNA of the CDR3 is TGTGCCAGCAGTCCCGGACGTAGCTCCTACGAGCAGTACTTC. Translated: CASSPGRSSYEQYF. The full variable domain, in which reference TRBV7-2 and TRBJ2-7 provide the parts outside the CDR3, is GAGVSQSPSNKVTEKGKDVELRCDPISGHTALYWYRQSLGQGLEFLIYFQGNSAPDKSGLPSDRFSAERTGGSVSTLTIQRTQQEDSAVYLCASSPGRSSYEQYFGPGTRLTVT.

The chain recombines TRBV7-2 with TRBJ2-1, with D perhaps matching TRBD1 or TRBD2 (5 bases each). Per the germline V gene, CDR1 is SGHTA and CDR2 is FQGNSA. Trimming shortened V by 5 bases and J by 7 bases, and 21 bases separated the two germline ends. This CDR3 spans 16 amino acids. CDR3 sequence: CASSLPGLNRANEQFF. The CDR3 DNA reads TGTGCCAGCAGCCTTCCGGGGCTTAATCGGGCGAATGAGCAGTTCTTC.

In its sample, this clonotype was seen a few times. The germline gene is not matched at one end of the junction; a read error may be the cause. In nucleotides, the CDR3 is TGTGCCACCACGACAGGGGCCCCTGAAACTTTCTTT. It specifies CATTTGAPETFF. This sequence joins TRBV12-3 or TRBV12-4 and TRBJ1-1; 8 nucleotides agree with TRBD1. The CDR3 spans 12 residues.

In its sample, this clonotype was seen many times. This chain uses TRBV20-1 with TRBJ1-2; 7 nucleotides line up with TRBD1. This CDR3 is 16 amino acids long. V gave up 6 bases and J gave up 4 bases; unmatched junction bases: 17. Germline V gives CDR1 DFQATT, CDR2 SNEGSKA (reference sequence). CDR3 sequence (DNA): TGCAGTGCAAACTTACCCGACAGGGACCCTGCCTATGGCTACACCTTC. This encodes CSANLPDRDPAYGYTF.

In its sample, this clonotype was seen many times. The CDR3 is CASSYSIGGGVGEQYF. For the CDR3, the DNA is TGTGCCAGCAGTTACTCGATCGGAGGCGGGGTTGGCGAGCAGTACTTC. This chain connects TRBV6-2 or TRBV6-3 to TRBJ2-7, with D possibly being TRBD2 (6 bases). Germline V gives CDR1 MNHEY, CDR2 SVGEGT. Deletions cut 0 bases from V and 6 bases from J, with 18 bases between. The CDR3 is 16 amino acids.

The table lists this clonotype with many counts. The chain couples TRBV7-2 to TRBJ2-1; 9 bases line up with TRBD2. The CDR3 has 16 residues. Germline trimming cut 3 bases from V and 3 bases from J; bases unmatched to any gene: 6. Germline V gene sequence: CDR1 SGHTA, CDR2 FQGNSA. CDR3 amino acids: CASSFSGRQVYNEQFF. The CDR3 nucleotides are TGTGCCAGCAGCTTTAGCGGGAGACAGGTCTACAATGAGCAGTTCTTC.

Turning to this clonotype: Given a much more abundant clone one base away, this may be a read error. The chain has TRBV29-1 and TRBJ2-7; unclear D gene. Per germline, CDR1 SQVTM and CDR2 ANQGSEA. The CDR3 extends over 12 amino acids. CDR3 nucleotides: TGCAGCGCCGGAGCAGATTACATCGAGCAGAACTTC. Translation: CSAGADYIEQNF.

This clonotype was counted ten times or more. The chain uses TRBV20-1 and TRBJ2-7; D is unresolved. CDR1 DFQATT and CDR2 SNEGSKA come from the germline V gene (reference sequence). Trimming cost V 0 bases and J 2 bases, with 20 bases left between them. The CDR3 has 17 amino acids. The CDR3, as DNA: TGCAGTGCTAGAGATCGCGGTCGGACGTATGCCGCCTACGAGCAGTACTTC. This sequence encodes CSARDRGRTYAAYEQYF.

A few counts support this clonotype. The chain recombines TRBV5-4 with TRBJ1-1; 7 bases map to TRBD1. Germline CDR1 reads SGHNT; CDR2 reads YYREEE (reference sequence). Trimming at V came to 5 bases and at J to 1 base, leaving 8 bases not matched to a gene. This CDR3 comprises 15 residues. The CDR3 reads CASREQGQGNTEAFF. In nucleotides, the CDR3 is TGTGCCAGCAGGGAACAGGGGCAGGGGAACACTGAAGCTTTCTTT.

The CDR3 loop is CASSEDKTSTDTQYF. In DNA form, the CDR3 reads TGTGCCAGCAGCGAGGACAAGACTAGCACAGATACGCAGTATTTT. The gene calls are TRBV11-2 and TRBJ2-3; possibly TRBD1 for D (5 bases). This CDR3 region has 15 residues. Trimming removed 5 bases from V and 0 bases from J, with 12 bases in between. Germline CDR1 SGHAT, CDR2 FQNNGV.

This clonotype has ten or more counts. An end of the junction does not agree with germline; a read error may underlie this. The chain is built from TRBV28 and TRBJ1-4; 9 bases match TRBD1. Germline-derived CDR1 and CDR2 are MDHEN and SYDVKM. CDR3 length: 17 residues. In DNA, the CDR3 is TGTGCCAGCCGTTTACCTGGACAGGGGATGATTAATGAAAAACTGTTTTTT. Its protein is CASRLPGQGMINEKLFF. The full variable domain, in which reference TRBV28 and TRBJ1-4 provide the parts outside the CDR3, is DVKVTQSSRYLVKRTGEKVFLECVQDMDHENMFWYRQDPGLGLRLIYFSYDVKMKEKGDIPEGYSVSREKKERFSLILESASTNQTSMYLCASRLPGQGMINEKLFFGSGTQLSVL.

This clonotype showed up many times. The V gene is TRBV15, the J gene TRBJ2-7, with D possibly matching TRBD1 (5 bases). This CDR3 spans 14 amino acids. Germline V lookup: CDR1 LNHNV, CDR2 YYDKDF (reference sequence). With 4 bases removed from V and 2 bases from J, the gap between germline ends came to 12 bases. CDR3 loop: CATSKTAFPYEQYF. Here the CDR3 DNA reads TGTGCCACCAGCAAGACAGCTTTTCCCTACGAGCAGTACTTC.

This clonotype was counted a few times. The chain uses TRBV4-2 and TRBJ2-1; 12 nucleotides match TRBD2. This CDR3 is built from 19 residues. The V gene's germline CDR1 is LGHNA and CDR2 YNFKEQ. V dropped 4 bases and J dropped 7; count of bases not matched to a gene: 17. This CDR3 reads CASSLRPLAGGETVNEQFF. For the CDR3, the DNA is TGTGCCAGCAGCCTCCGTCCTCTAGCGGGGGGGGAGACCGTGAATGAGCAGTTCTTC.

This clonotype was found many times. The V gene is TRBV2, the J gene TRBJ1-3; D call uncertain. V was cut by 3 bases and J by 0 bases, with 6 bases left in between. The CDR3 loop spans 14 amino acids. Germline V CDR1 and CDR2: SNHLY, FYNNEI. This CDR3 is CASSDRSSGNTIYF. DNA of the CDR3: TGTGCCAGCAGTGACAGAAGCTCTGGAAACACCATATATTTT.

This rearrangement joins TRBV14 to TRBJ2-7; 7 nucleotides align to TRBD2. Germline V gene sequence: CDR1 SGHDN, CDR2 FVKESK. V gave up 4 bases and J gave up 6 bases; unmatched junction bases: 6. This CDR3 is built from 13 residues. CDR3 sequence (DNA): TGTGCCAGCAGCCGGGGAGGGACTACCGAGCAGTACTTC. Its protein is CASSRGGTTEQYF.

This rearrangement joins TRBV28 to TRBJ2-7; TRBD1 might be the D (6 bases). V gave up 5 bases and J gave up 5 bases, with 19 bases separating them. This CDR3 is built from 15 residues. Germline-derived CDR1 and CDR2 are MDHEN and SYDVKM. CDR3 in DNA: TGTGCCAGCAGTGTGGGTGGGGGCGGACGCCACGAGCAGTACTTC. This codes for CASSVGGGGRHEQYF.

This chain joins TRBV6-2 or TRBV6-3 and TRBJ2-7; D possibly uses TRBD1 or TRBD2 (6 bases each). Trimming cost V 6 bases and J 1 base, with 13 bases left between them. Germline-derived CDR1 and CDR2 are MNHEY and SVGEGT. This CDR3 spans 14 amino acids. The CDR3 sequence is CASRGAGGSYEQYF. The CDR3, as DNA: TGTGCCAGCAGGGGGGCCGGGGGATCCTACGAGCAGTACTTC.

This clonotype showed up just a few times. This chain joins TRBV7-2 and TRBJ2-1, with D tentatively TRBD1 (6 bases). Trimming took 1 base from V and 15 from J, leaving 16 bases between them. The CDR3 length is 13 residues. From germline, CDR1 is SGHTA and CDR2 FQGNSA. Here the CDR3 reads CASSLGGHDKRFF. CDR3 DNA: TGTGCCAGCAGCTTAGGGGGGCACGACAAGCGGTTCTTC.

This clonotype was recorded many times. This CDR3 is CASSRVWGSTGDGYTF. The CDR3 bases are TGTGCCAGCTCGCGTGTTTGGGGTTCGACAGGGGATGGCTACACCTTC. The chain carries TRBV18 and TRBJ1-2, with 8 bases fitting TRBD1. The CDR3 runs 16 residues. V shed 6 bases, J shed 6 bases, and the junction held 15 bases outside the gene matches. Per the germline V gene, CDR1 is KGHSH and CDR2 is LQKENI.

V usage is TRBV12-3 or TRBV12-4 and J usage is TRBJ2-1, with 8 bases matching TRBD2. CDR3 length equals 15 residues. The V segment lost 5 bases and the J segment 5 bases; nucleotides outside the gene matches: 8. CDR3 in amino acids: CASSRSGSGDNEQFF. The CDR3 DNA reads TGTGCCAGCAGTCGGAGCGGGAGTGGGGACAATGAGCAGTTCTTC.